Included here is one T cell receptor beta chain sequence, with context. These data belong to a study of blood T cell repertoires in COVID-19. Under the authors' procedure: Amplification with reference gene primers provided the estimates of nucleated cell counts. Measured with immunoSEQ multiplex PCR; TCRdb has only the in-frame clones, and not every one. V and J calls and clone size are given by that table; D and trimming were obtained from the DNA. The sample includes around 300,000 clones, approximately 88% of them seen just once. Ages ranged from roughly 18 to 100 years, with residence in 24 US areas. In Cohort 3, a recovered donor had either two negative PCRs, clearance, or symptom resolution. The CDR3 is 12 residues long. Trimming removed 3 bases at V and 3 bases at J, with 3 bases between. Germline V CDR1 and CDR2: SNHLY, FYNNEI.

The clonotype originates from a woman in her thirties or forties who had recovered from COVID-19. Sequencing was carried out using PBMCs or T cells enriched from blood (not recorded which). This chain uses TRBV2 with TRBJ2-1; D remains ambiguous. This chain's CDR3 is CASSDSYNEQFF. The CDR3, as DNA: TGTGCCAGCAGTGACAGCTACAATGAGCAGTTCTTC. The variable domain in full, completed from reference TRBV2 and TRBJ2-1, reads EPEVTQTPSHQVTQMGQEVILRCVPISNHLYFYWYRQILGQKVEFLVSFYNNEISEKSEIFDDQFSVERPDGSNFTLKIRSTKLEDSAMYFCASSDSYNEQFFGPGTRLTVL.